This TCR beta chain came from a study of shared clonotypes between healthy human individuals. CD8 cells classed as naive were CD45RO-negative and positively selected for CCR7, excluding terminally differentiated effector memory CD45RA+ cells. Study processing details: Filtering differed since immunoSEQ provided only junctions, with no quality scores. Clones were read by immunoSEQ multiplex PCR, and TCRdb kept only the in-frame ones, dropping some. V, J and clone size were drawn from that table, and D and trimming were deduced from the DNA. There are millions of clones in the sample; less than 95% occur only once, and around 1.1% lies in the top ten. Germline V gives CDR1 MNHEY, CDR2 SMNVEV (reference sequence). V gave up 6 bases and J gave up 4 bases; unmatched junction bases: 10. This CDR3 contains 16 residues.

The chain recombines TRBV27 with TRBJ1-2; TRBD1 matches 11 bases. Sequencing was performed on naive CD8+ T cells sorted from blood. This clonotype was obtained from a man aged 18-30 years in good health. The CDR3 DNA reads as TGTGCCAGCAGCTCCGGGACAGGGGGGCGGAGCTATGGCTACACCTTC. As protein: CASSSGTGGRSYGYTF.